This T cell receptor (beta chain) is from a study of blood T cells in healthy people across ages. General study findings and limits: Unknown CMV status may confound age-related changes in expanded clones.

V lost 5 bases and J lost 0, with 14 bases in between. The germline V gene encodes CDR1 MDHEN and CDR2 SYDVKM. The length of the CDR3 is 15 residues. A sample-barcoded 5' primer and a J-beta primer mix were used in a second PCR of roughly 7 to 12 cycles. A template-switch adaptor containing 12 random nucleotides labeled each cDNA molecule. TCRdb re-analysed the 5' RACE reads in MiXCR, keeping a single row per CDR3 protein. Of approximately 1.5 million distinct CDR3 sequences listed, approximately 42% are singletons. Only a few counts were recorded for this clonotype. What it recognizes is unknown. The source of this sequence is a woman younger than 30 in good health. Sequenced sample: blood. The chain employs TRBV28 and TRBJ2-7; either TRBD1 or TRBD2 may supply D (7 bases each). The CDR3 reads CASSVQGGDSYEQYF. The CDR3, as DNA: TGTGCCAGCAGTGTTCAGGGGGGGGACTCCTACGAGCAGTACTTC.